These T cell receptor beta chains were read from a single sample in a study of T cell responses to AZD1222 COVID-19 vaccine. Here immunoSEQ multiplex PCR was the method, and the copy in TCRdb shows in-frame clones only, minus some. Among around 180,000 clones listed, about 91% were seen once. This sample comprised peripheral blood, obtained on day 0 of AZD1222 vaccination. Every receptor here comes from an adult in good health. CDR3s include the opening cysteine and the closing phenylalanine or tryptophan. The D gene is left open where the match is weak. The listing skips clone size in some rows; elsewhere it reads once, few, many or a size class.

d_gene	v_gene	j_gene	abundance	CDR3nt	CDR3aa
NA	TRBV6-5	TRBJ1-5	once	TGTGCCAGCAGCACGGGCTCCGGGGACCATCAGCCCCAGCATTTT	CASSTGSGDHQPQHF
TRBD1	TRBV5-1	TRBJ1-2	NA	TGCGCCAGCAGCTTGCAGCAGGGGGCGGATGGCTACACCTTC	CASSLQQGADGYTF
TRBD1	TRBV28	TRBJ1-3	NA	TGTGCCAGCAGTCTAGACAGGGGTGGAAACACCATATATTTT	CASSLDRGGNTIYF
NA	TRBV5-1	TRBJ2-5	NA	TGCGCCAGCAGCACCCAAGAGACCCAGTACTTC	CASSTQETQYF
NA	TRBV25-1	TRBJ1-6	NA	TGTGCCAGCAGTGGGCGGTCGACAGGCCCTAATTCACCCCTCCACTTT	CASSGRSTGPNSPLHF
NA	TRBV7-9	TRBJ1-1	NA	TGTGCCAGCAGCCGAATTCTGAACACTGAAGCTTTCTTT	CASSRILNTEAFF
TRBD2	TRBV28	TRBJ2-1	NA	TGTGCCAGCAACCTGGGACTAGCCAACAATGAGCAGTTCTTC	CASNLGLANNEQFF
TRBD1	TRBV9	TRBJ2-2	NA	TGTGCCAGCAGCTCAGGGGGCGCTCCGAGATCCACCGGGGAGCTGTTTTTT	CASSSGGAPRSTGELFF
TRBD1	TRBV29-1	TRBJ2-1	NA	TGCAGCGTTGGAGGGGGCTTTAGGATCTTCAACAATGAGCAGTTCTTC	CSVGGGFRIFNNEQFF
TRBD1	TRBV5-3	TRBJ1-5	NA	TGTGCCAGACGTACAGGGGGCGTCGGGCAGCCCCAGCATTTT	CARRTGGVGQPQHF
NA	TRBV7-3	TRBJ1-6	NA	TGTGCCAGCAGCTCCCCGGACAGACCGGGTCTACCTCACTATAATTCACCCCTCCACTTT	CASSSPDRPGLPHYNSPLHF
NA	TRBV5-1	TRBJ1-2	NA	TGCGCCAGCAGCCTCGCTATGAGGGGCTACACCTTC	CASSLAMRGYTF
TRBD1	TRBV6-5	TRBJ1-1	NA	TGTGCCAGCACCGGGGACAGGGGCAGGGGAGCTTTCTTT	CASTGDRGRGAFF
TRBD2	TRBV30	TRBJ2-1	NA	TGTGCCTGGAACGGCGGGGGGGCCGGTGAGCAGTTCTTC	CAWNGGGAGEQFF
NA	TRBV7-2	TRBJ1-1	NA	TGTGCCAGCAGTGGCCGGGGGGACACTGAAGCTTTCTTT	CASSGRGDTEAFF
TRBD1	TRBV5-4	TRBJ1-2	NA	TGTGCCAGCAGCCCGACAGGGGGCACCAACTATGGCTACACCTTC	CASSPTGGTNYGYTF
NA	TRBV10-3	TRBJ1-5	NA	TGTGCCATCAGTGATCCCCAGTATAGCAATCAGCCCCAGCATTTT	CAISDPQYSNQPQHF
NA	TRBV4-1	TRBJ2-7	once	TGCGCCAGCAGCCAACAACAGGGAACCTACGAGCAGTACTTC	CASSQQQGTYEQYF
NA	TRBV4-3	TRBJ2-3	NA	TGCGCCAGCAGCCAAGACAGTAGTCCGGATACGCAGTATTTT	CASSQDSSPDTQYF
NA	TRBV5-1	TRBJ1-5	NA	TGCGCCAGCAAGAGAAGGAGACAGCCCCAGCATTTT	CASKRRRQPQHF
NA	TRBV19	TRBJ1-4	NA	TGTGCCAGTAGTCCCCTGTTGGGGGGGAGGCCAACTAATGAAAAACTGTTTTTT	CASSPLLGGRPTNEKLFF
NA	TRBV11-2	TRBJ1-5	NA	TGTGCCAGCAGCTTAGATGGGTATAGCAATCAGCCCCAGCATTTT	CASSLDGYSNQPQHF
NA	TRBV25-1	TRBJ2-1	NA	TGTGCCAGCAGTGATCGGGTGGGGGGCTCCTACAATGAGCAGTTCTTC	CASSDRVGGSYNEQFF
NA	TRBV7-2	TRBJ2-2	once	TGTGCCAGCAGCTTAGCCCGTGAATGGGTCGGGGAGCTGTTTTTT	CASSLAREWVGELFF
TRBD1	TRBV7-6	TRBJ2-2	NA	TGTGCCAGCAGCCGACCCGGACAGGGGGGCACCGGGGAGCTGTTTTTT	CASSRPGQGGTGELFF
NA	TRBV6-2/TRBV6-3	TRBJ1-1	NA	TGTGCCAGCAGTTACGCCGGGGGTCGGCCTGAAGCTTTCTTT	CASSYAGGRPEAFF
NA	TRBV5-1	TRBJ1-1	NA	TGCGCCAGCAGCGGCTTAAACACGGGGAGCGCTGAAGCTTTCTTT	CASSGLNTGSAEAFF
NA	TRBV2	TRBJ1-2	NA	TGTGCCAGCATCGAATGGGTGGTCAACTATGGCTACACCTTC	CASIEWVVNYGYTF
TRBD1	TRBV5-4	TRBJ2-7	NA	TGTGCCAGCAGCCCGGGGACAGCCCCATCCTACGAGCAGTACTTC	CASSPGTAPSYEQYF
NA	TRBV28	TRBJ2-7	once	TGTGCCAGCAGTCTAACGGACAGAAGGGTCCACGAGCAGTACTTC	CASSLTDRRVHEQYF
TRBD1	TRBV6-5	TRBJ1-5	NA	TGTGCCAGCAGTCGACAGGGAACTAATCAGCCCCAGCATTTT	CASSRQGTNQPQHF
NA	TRBV11-2	TRBJ1-6	NA	TGTGCCAGCAGCCCTCCCATACAGGATCTGTGGGATAATTCACCCCTCCACTTT	CASSPPIQDLWDNSPLHF
TRBD1	TRBV28	TRBJ1-6	NA	TGTGCCAGCAGTCTAGACAGGGTTGGGGGGCCAAATTCACCCCTCCACTTT	CASSLDRVGGPNSPLHF
TRBD2	TRBV5-1	TRBJ2-7	once	TGCGCCAGCAGACCCACTAGCGGGGGGAATAATTTGTACGAGCAGTACTTC	CASRPTSGGNNLYEQYF
NA	TRBV5-4	TRBJ1-2	NA	TGTGCCAGCAGCCCCCGGGGGCCCTTTTATGGCTACACCTTC	CASSPRGPFYGYTF
NA	TRBV12-3/TRBV12-4	TRBJ1-2	NA	TGTGCCAGCAGTTTAGGACCTAATGGCTACACCTTC	CASSLGPNGYTF
NA	TRBV24-1	TRBJ2-3	NA	TGTGCCACCCCCGGCACAGATACGCAGTATTTT	CATPGTDTQYF
NA	TRBV6-5	TRBJ1-5	NA	TGTGCCAGCAGCGATAGGGGTTACCAGCCCCAGCATTTT	CASSDRGYQPQHF
NA	TRBV7-9	TRBJ1-6	NA	TGTGCCAGCAGCTTAGTGGCGGCAGGGGTGAGGGATTCACCCCTCCACTTT	CASSLVAAGVRDSPLHF
NA	TRBV5-1	TRBJ2-1	few	TGCGCCAGCAGCTTGGTAGGTGGTGAGCAGTTCTTC	CASSLVGGEQFF
NA	TRBV5-1	TRBJ1-3	NA	TGCGCCAGCAGCTTGGAGGGTTCTGGAAACACCATATATTTT	CASSLEGSGNTIYF
NA	TRBV29-1	TRBJ2-7	NA	TGCAGCGTTGATGGGCCTTCAGGGGAGCAGTACTTC	CSVDGPSGEQYF
NA	TRBV7-3	TRBJ2-6	NA	TGTGCCAGCAGCTTAACATCTGGGGCCAACGTCCTGACTTTC	CASSLTSGANVLTF
NA	TRBV4-1	TRBJ1-1	NA	TGCGCCAGCAGCCAAGATACCCCAGTTTTAGGTTACACTGAAGCTTTCTTT	CASSQDTPVLGYTEAFF
NA	TRBV30	TRBJ1-6	NA	TGCGTAGGGGCCCCGGCCGGTTATAATTCACCCCTCCACTTT	CVGAPAGYNSPLHF